This T cell receptor (beta chain) was sequenced for a study of control samples from healthy donors and cancer patients. Trimming at V came to 3 bases and at J to 5 bases, leaving 5 bases not matched to a gene. The germline CDR1 and CDR2 sequences are MGHDK and SYGVNS. This CDR3 is 15 amino acids long. Libraries were prepared by immunoSEQ multiplex PCR; TCRdb keeps only in-frame clonotypes and omits some of them. Of more than 45,000 clones listed, around 93% are singletons. This receptor was obtained from a man aged 25 to 45 with colorectal cancer. The gene calls are TRBV25-1 and TRBJ1-2, with 11 bases aligning to TRBD1. The material sequenced was PBMCs. CDR3 region: CASSDPGTGGYGYTF. The CDR3 coding sequence is TGTGCCAGCAGTGACCCAGGGACAGGGGGGTATGGCTACACCTTC.